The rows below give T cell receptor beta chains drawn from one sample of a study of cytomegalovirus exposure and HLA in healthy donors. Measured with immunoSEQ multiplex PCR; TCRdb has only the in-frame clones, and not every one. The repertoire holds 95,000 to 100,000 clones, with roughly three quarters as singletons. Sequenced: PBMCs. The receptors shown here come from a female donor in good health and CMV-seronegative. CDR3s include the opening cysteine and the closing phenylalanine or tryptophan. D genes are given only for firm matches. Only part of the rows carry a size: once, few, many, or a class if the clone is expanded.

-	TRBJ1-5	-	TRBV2	TGTGCCAGCGGGCGGACACTCAATCAGCCCCAGCATTTT	CASGRTLNQPQHF
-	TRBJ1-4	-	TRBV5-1	TGCGCCAGCGGACCCGGGGATACTAATGAAAAACTGTTTTTT	CASGPGDTNEKLFF
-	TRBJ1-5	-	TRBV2	TGTGCCAGCAGTCGGTCCCCCAATCAGCCCCAGCATTTT	CASSRSPNQPQHF
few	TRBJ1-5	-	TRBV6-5	TGTGCCAGCAGTTACTCCCTCGATCAGCCCCAGCATTTT	CASSYSLDQPQHF
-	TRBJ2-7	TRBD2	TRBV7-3	TGTGCCAGCAGCGAACCAGCGGGAGGGCCCCACGAGCAGTACTTC	CASSEPAGGPHEQYF
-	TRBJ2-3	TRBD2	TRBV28	TGTGCCAGCAGTAGGGGGACTAGCGGAACTAGCACAGATACGCAGTATTTT	CASSRGTSGTSTDTQYF
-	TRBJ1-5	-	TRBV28	TGTGCCAGCAGTTCCAGGTTGGTTCAGCCCCAGCATTTT	CASSSRLVQPQHF
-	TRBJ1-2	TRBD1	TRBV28	TGTGCCAGCAGTTTCGGACAGGCGTATTATGGCTACACCTTC	CASSFGQAYYGYTF
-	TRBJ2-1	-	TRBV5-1	TGCGCCAGTACCCTAGCGTGGGGGGCCTACAATGAGCAGTTCTTC	CASTLAWGAYNEQFF
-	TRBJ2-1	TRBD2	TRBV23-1	TGCGCCAGCAGTCGCCCTCGGACTAGCGGGAGGGTCTTCTCCTACAATGAGCAGTTCTTC	CASSRPRTSGRVFSYNEQFF
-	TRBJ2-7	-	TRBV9	TGTGCCAGCAGTGAAGGAGGAGACCCTAGCTCCTACGAGCAGTACTTC	CASSEGGDPSSYEQYF
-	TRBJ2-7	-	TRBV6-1	TGTGCCAGCAGATCAGGGCACCGGAGCTCCTACGAGCAGTACTTC	CASRSGHRSSYEQYF
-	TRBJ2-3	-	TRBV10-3	TGTGCCGCCACAGGGACCCTCAATGCAGATACGCAGTATTTT	CAATGTLNADTQYF
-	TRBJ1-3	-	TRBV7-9	TGTGCCAGCAGCCCCCAAGGACTGTTCTCTGGAAACACCATATATTTT	CASSPQGLFSGNTIYF
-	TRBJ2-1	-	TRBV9	TGTGCCAGCAGCGTAGGCCTTATTCCTCTAACTAGCTCCCGGGGGTTGTGGGACAATGAGCAGTTCTTC	CASSVGLIPLTSSRGLWDNEQFF
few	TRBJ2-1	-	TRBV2	TGTGCCAGCAGTGGACTAAAGGAGCAGTTCTTC	CASSGLKEQFF
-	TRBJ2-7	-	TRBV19	TGTGCCAGTAGTATTTACGGTAATGAGGAGCAGTACTTC	CASSIYGNEEQYF
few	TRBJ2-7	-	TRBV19	TGTGCCAGTAGTATACGAGGGAATGAGCAGTACTTC	CASSIRGNEQYF
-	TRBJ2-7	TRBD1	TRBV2	TGTGCCAGCCAGCCCGGGGACAGGACCTACGAGCAGTACTTC	CASQPGDRTYEQYF
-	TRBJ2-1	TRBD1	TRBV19	TGTGCCAGTATGAAGGTGTGGGGACAGGGAAATACCCCGGGTTACAATGAGCAGTTCTTC	CASMKVWGQGNTPGYNEQFF
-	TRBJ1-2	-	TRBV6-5	TGTGCCAGCAGCCCGGGGGGGGCTTCATGGGGCTACACCTTC	CASSPGGASWGYTF
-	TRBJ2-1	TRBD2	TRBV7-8	TGTGCCAGCTCGCGGGAGCGCTCCTACAATGAGCAGTTCTTC	CASSRERSYNEQFF
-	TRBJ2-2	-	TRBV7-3	TGTGCCAGCAGCTTAAGTAGGGGGTCCGGGGAGCTGTTTTTT	CASSLSRGSGELFF
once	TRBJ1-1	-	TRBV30	TGTGCCTGGAGTGGGGCAGGGGTGAGGGCTTTCTTT	CAWSGAGVRAFF
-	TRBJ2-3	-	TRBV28	TGTGCCAGCAGTCGCCCCCTGGGGGGGGGCGGAGCAGATACGCAGTATTTT	CASSRPLGGGGADTQYF
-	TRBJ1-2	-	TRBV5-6	TGTGCCAGCAGCCCTTCCCCGGAGGCAGCCGGTGGCTACACCTTC	CASSPSPEAAGGYTF
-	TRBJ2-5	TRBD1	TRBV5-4	TGTGCCAGCAGCTCCGATACCGGGACAGGGGCCTTGAAGACCCAGTACTTC	CASSSDTGTGALKTQYF
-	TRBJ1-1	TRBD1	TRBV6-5	TGTGCCAGCTTCAACCCCGACAGGGGGGAAGCTTTCTTT	CASFNPDRGEAFF
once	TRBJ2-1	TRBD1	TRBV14	TGTGCCAGCAGCCGGGACAGGTTATCCAACAATGAGCAGTTCTTC	CASSRDRLSNNEQFF
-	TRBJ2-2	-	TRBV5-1	TGCACCAGCAGCTTGGTCCTGTCCGGGGAGCTGTTTTTT	CTSSLVLSGELFF
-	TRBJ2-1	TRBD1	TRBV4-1	TGCGCCAGCAGCCAAGATATCGGGCAGGGGGCGCGGAATGAGCAGTTCTTC	CASSQDIGQGARNEQFF
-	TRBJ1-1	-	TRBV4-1	TGCGCCAGCAGCCAGGGGGGGGGTTTTGAAGCTTTCTTT	CASSQGGGFEAFF
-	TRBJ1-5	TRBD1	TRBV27	TGTGCCAGCAGCCCTATTCCGGGACAGGGGAGGAGCAATCAGCCCCAGCATTTT	CASSPIPGQGRSNQPQHF
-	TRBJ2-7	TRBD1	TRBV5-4	TGTGCCAGCAGCCCGGGGACAGGCGGTTACGAGCAGTACTTC	CASSPGTGGYEQYF
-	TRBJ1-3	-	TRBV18	TGTGCCAGCTCACCCCGCAGGGACAAATCTGGAAACACCATATATTTT	CASSPRRDKSGNTIYF
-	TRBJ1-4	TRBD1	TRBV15	TGTGCCACCAGCAGAGATAGAAGCAGGGGGTATACGACTAATGAAAAACTGTTTTTT	CATSRDRSRGYTTNEKLFF
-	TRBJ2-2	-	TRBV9	TGTGCCAGCAGCGTAGGGCTGGGGGCTTCCACGGGCACCGGGGAGCTGTTTTTT	CASSVGLGASTGTGELFF
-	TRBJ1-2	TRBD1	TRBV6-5	TGTGCCAGCAGTCCTACAGGGGAATATGGCTACACCTTC	CASSPTGEYGYTF
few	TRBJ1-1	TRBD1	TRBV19	TGTGCCAGTAGTACAGGACAGGGCGACACTGAAGCTTTCTTT	CASSTGQGDTEAFF
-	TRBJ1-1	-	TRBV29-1	TGCAGCGTTGGGAGGGGAGACACTGAAGCTTTCTTT	CSVGRGDTEAFF
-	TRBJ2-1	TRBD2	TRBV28	TGTGCCAGCAGTTTAGGCCTAGCGGGAGATGAGCAGTTCTTC	CASSLGLAGDEQFF
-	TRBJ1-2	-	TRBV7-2	TGTGCCAGCAGCCCGCAGACCGGGAGGGACTACACCTTC	CASSPQTGRDYTF
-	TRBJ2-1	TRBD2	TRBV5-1	TGCGCCAGCGCGGGAGATTTCTACAATGAGCAGTTCTTC	CASAGDFYNEQFF
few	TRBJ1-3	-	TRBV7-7	TGTGCTAGCAGCCCCGGTAGCTCCTCTGGAAACACCATATATTTT	CASSPGSSSGNTIYF
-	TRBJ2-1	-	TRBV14	TGTGCCAGCAGCCAATTCCCTATCAACTTCTCCTACAATGAGCAGTTCTTC	CASSQFPINFSYNEQFF
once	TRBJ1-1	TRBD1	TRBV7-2	TGTGCCAGCAGCTTTGGACAGGGGAACACTGAAGCTTTCTTT	CASSFGQGNTEAFF
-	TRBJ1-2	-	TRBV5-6	TGTGCCAGCAGCTCTCGTGGGAGCCTTGTCTATGGCTACACCTTC	CASSSRGSLVYGYTF